This paragraph covers one T cell receptor beta chain sequence. A much larger clone sits a single nucleotide away, making a read error possible. The data were obtained in a study of regulatory T cells in long-lasting Graves disease. Building of the TCR beta libraries involved iRepertoire HTBI primers and Arm-PCR of CDR3 regions. TCRdb redid the calling of the multiplex PCR reads with MiXCR, one entry per CDR3 protein. The sample carries more than 650,000 distinct CDR3 sequences, approximately 31% recorded once. Trimming pared 1 base from V and 9 bases from J, leaving 12 bases between. The CDR3 is 13 residues long. The V gene's germline CDR1 is SGHAT and CDR2 FQDESV (reference sequence). As for time point: persistent/refractory GD, antithyroid drugs over 5 years with positive TRAb. PBMCs provided the RNA from which the TCR library was made.

V and J are TRBV11-1 and TRBJ2-5; tentative D call: TRBD2 (6 bases). The specimen comprised peripheral blood mononuclear cells (PBMCs), sampled when the disease was refractory, from a patient treated with antithyroid drugs. This receptor was identified in a female donor with Graves disease. CDR3 DNA sequence: TGTGCCAGCAGCTTAGTAGCGGTGGAGGCCCAGTACTTC. Encoded protein: CASSLVAVEAQYF.